Described below is a single T cell receptor beta chain sequence and its context. As processed by the authors: The authors estimated nucleated cell counts from reference gene primer amplification. Method: immunoSEQ multiplex PCR; TCRdb's copy keeps in-frame clones and lacks some. D and trimming come from the DNA, and the V and J calls and clone size come from that table. The sample lists 280,000 or so clones; nearly 90% were seen once. Adults between roughly 18 and 95 years of age took part from more than 20 US areas. This sample is drawn from a study of blood T cell repertoires in COVID-19. Study context: Spain, Italy and the United States supplied samples that represented acute and convalescent COVID-19. The analysed material was cDNA or gDNA that came from T cells, B-cell-depleted T cells, or PBMCs.

The V segment lost 3 bases and the J segment 1 base; nucleotides outside the gene matches: 8. Germline V CDR1 and CDR2: MNHEY, SMNVEV (reference sequence). The CDR3 length is 16 residues. The TCR sequence derives from a woman between 18 and 29 years old with acute COVID-19. The sample comprised PBMCs or T cells enriched from blood (not recorded which). This rearrangement joins TRBV27 to TRBJ1-1, with 7 bases fitting TRBD1. This chain's CDR3 is CASSFSPTGWNTEAFF. Here the CDR3 DNA reads TGTGCCAGCAGTTTCTCCCCGACAGGGTGGAACACTGAAGCTTTCTTT.